Below, 29 T cell receptor beta chains from the same sample are listed, as sequenced in a study of blood T cell repertoires in COVID-19. Using immunoSEQ multiplex PCR, the repertoire was profiled, and TCRdb retains in-frame clones only, with some absent. The sample includes 200,000 to 250,000 clones, roughly 85% seen only once; the top ten take more than 10%. The sequencing input was PBMCs or T cells enriched from blood (not recorded which). Every receptor here comes from a man younger than 40 who had recovered from COVID-19.

The J gene is TRBJ2-1, the V gene TRBV3-1 (or the pseudogene TRBV3-2); TRBD2 matches at 7 bases. The CDR3 sequence is 14 residues long. The germline CDR1 and CDR2 sequences are LGHDT and YNNKEL (reference sequence). The trim removed 1 base at V and 9 bases at J, leaving 6 bases unmatched. The CDR3 region is CASSQVPGGGEQFF. The CDR3 nucleotides read TGTGCCAGCAGCCAAGTTCCGGGGGGAGGTGAGCAGTTCTTC.

This chain links TRBV19 with TRBJ2-7; D is possibly TRBD2 (5 bases). This CDR3 is built from 13 residues. CDR1 and CDR2 from the germline V gene are LNHDA and SQIVND (reference sequence). Deletions cut 6 bases from V and 3 bases from J, with 12 bases between. DNA of the CDR3: TGTGCCAGTAGCCTGGACTGGGGCTACGAGCAGTACTTC. It translates to CASSLDWGYEQYF.

The V and J genes are TRBV27 and TRBJ1-4; 7 bases line up with TRBD1. The V gene's germline CDR1 is MNHEY and CDR2 SMNVEV (reference sequence). The CDR3 has 15 amino acids. The V and J ends lost 4 bases and 5 bases, in that order; junction bases with no gene match: 7. The CDR3 DNA sequence: TGTGCCAGCAGTTCGTACGGGACAGAAAATGAAAAACTGTTTTTT. It codes for CASSSYGTENEKLFF.

CDR3 DNA sequence: TGTGCCACCAGTGAGGGGCGGACAGGGAGCACCGGGGAGCTGTTTTTT. Protein sequence: CATSEGRTGSTGELFF. This chain uses TRBV24-1 with TRBJ2-2, with 8 bases aligning to TRBD1. Looked up from germline, CDR1 is KGHDR and CDR2 is SFDVKD. This CDR3 is built from 16 residues. V lost 4 bases and J lost 4; bases outside the gene matches: 7.

V gene TRBV18 combines with J gene TRBJ1-2; the match to TRBD1 covers 9 bases. V lost 8 bases, J lost 3 bases, and 7 bases stayed unmatched. Per germline, CDR1 KGHSH and CDR2 LQKENI. The length of the CDR3 is 14 residues. For the CDR3, the DNA is TGTGCCAGCCCCATAGGGGACAGGGACTATGGCTACACCTTC. This gives the protein CASPIGDRDYGYTF.

CDR3 DNA sequence: TGTGCCAGCAGCGCGGGACTAGAAGCAGATACGCAGTATTTT. Protein product: CASSAGLEADTQYF. The V call is TRBV6-4, the J call TRBJ2-3, with 8 bases that match TRBD2. The length of the CDR3 is 14 residues. Germline V gives CDR1 MRHNA, CDR2 SNTAGT. Trimming cost V 6 bases and J 4 bases; bases outside gene matches: 6.

This chain links TRBV19 with TRBJ2-5; D perhaps matches TRBD2 (6 bases). The CDR3 loop spans 16 amino acids. Trimming removed 4 bases from V and 5 bases from J, with 20 bases in between. The germline V gene encodes CDR1 LNHDA and CDR2 SQIVND (reference sequence). The CDR3 region is CASSKPTSLIAETQYF. CDR3 bases: TGTGCCAGTAGTAAGCCGACTAGTTTGATCGCCGAGACCCAGTACTTC.

V usage is TRBV7-3 and J usage is TRBJ2-7; possibly TRBD2 for D (6 bases). CDR1 is SGHTA, CDR2 FQGTGA, per germline. Trimming stripped 1 base from V and 3 bases from J, with 16 bases between. The CDR3 has 16 amino acids. Written as DNA, the CDR3 is TGTGCCAGCAGCTTAAATACGGCCGCGGGGAGCTACGAGCAGTACTTC. It translates to CASSLNTAAGSYEQYF.

This sequence joins TRBV6-1 and TRBJ1-3; D gene unclear. CDR3 length: 15 amino acids. V lost 2 bases, J lost 0 bases, and 8 bases lay in between. In germline, CDR1 is MNHNS, CDR2 SASEGT. CDR3 DNA sequence: TGTGCCAGCAGTGAAATGGAGAACTCTGGAAACACCATATATTTT. This sequence encodes CASSEMENSGNTIYF.

This clone appeared a single time. The chain employs TRBV3-1 (or the pseudogene TRBV3-2) and TRBJ1-2; 7 nucleotides match TRBD1. Germline V lookup: CDR1 LGHDT, CDR2 YNNKEL (reference sequence). This CDR3 contains 15 residues. With 4 bases clipped from V and 2 bases from J, the junction kept 7 bases outside the gene matches. CDR3 sequence (DNA): TGTGCCAGCAGCCTGACAGGGATCGGCAACTATGGCTACACCTTC. Translated, it gives CASSLTGIGNYGYTF.

The gene calls are TRBV5-6 and TRBJ1-5; D may be TRBD1 (6 bases). CDR1 is SGHDT and CDR2 is YYEEEE in the germline V gene. V lost 4 bases to trimming and J lost 8 bases, with 19 bases between them. The CDR3 totals 15 residues. The CDR3 coding sequence is TGTGCCAGCAGCAAAGCCATAGGGGGTAGGGAGCCCCAGCATTTT. This encodes CASSKAIGGREPQHF.

The J gene is TRBJ2-5, the V gene TRBV4-1; 7 bases match TRBD2. This CDR3 is 14 amino acids long. Trimming at V came to 3 bases and at J to 4 bases, leaving 5 bases not matched to a gene. CDR1 MGHRA and CDR2 YSYEKL come from the germline V gene. CDR3 residues: CASSHAGVGETQYF. The CDR3 bases are TGCGCCAGCAGCCATGCGGGAGTGGGAGAGACCCAGTACTTC.

This clone appeared once. This chain links TRBV18 with TRBJ1-4; D is unclear. Germline CDR1 reads KGHSH; CDR2 reads LQKENI. This CDR3 has 13 residues. V lost 2 bases and J lost 5, with 6 bases in between. The CDR3 DNA reads TGTGCCAGCTCACCAGGAGGAAATGAAAAACTGTTTTTT. Translation: CASSPGGNEKLFF.

V usage is TRBV24-1 and J usage is TRBJ2-4, with D perhaps matching TRBD1 (5 bases). This CDR3 is 16 amino acids long. V lost 0 bases and J 7 bases, leaving 15 bases between the germline ends. The germline CDR1 and CDR2 sequences are KGHDR and SFDVKD. The CDR3 nucleotides read TGTGCCACCAGTGATTTGAAGGGCCCAGGGCGTAACATTCAGTACTTC. This sequence encodes CATSDLKGPGRNIQYF.

The chain recombines TRBV6-2 or TRBV6-3 with TRBJ1-5, with a possible D match to TRBD1 (6 bases). Trimming cost V 5 bases and J 6 bases, with 29 bases left between them. The germline V gene encodes CDR1 MNHEY and CDR2 SVGEGT. CDR3 length: 19 amino acids. For the CDR3, the DNA is TGTGCCAGCAGTCCCGAAACGACAGGCCCCTGGGGTCAAGGTCAGCCCCAGCATTTT. Protein sequence: CASSPETTGPWGQGQPQHF.

This clone came up a few times. The chain links TRBV5-1 to TRBJ1-3; TRBD1 is a possible D gene (5 bases). V gave up 1 base and J gave up 0 bases, with 11 bases separating them. CDR1 and CDR2 from the germline V gene are SGHRS and YFSETQ. The CDR3 extends over 16 amino acids. In DNA form, the CDR3 reads TGCGCCAGCAGCTTGTATCCGGGGGTCTCTGGAAACACCATATATTTT. Translating it yields CASSLYPGVSGNTIYF.

This rearrangement joins TRBV2 to TRBJ2-7, with 10 bases lining up with TRBD1. Losses at the gene ends were 8 bases for V and 7 bases for J; bases not matched to a gene: 11. Germline lookup yields CDR1 SNHLY and CDR2 FYNNEI. The CDR3 runs 14 residues. CDR3 region: CASGRTGGALEQYF. CDR3 nucleotides: TGTGCCAGCGGCAGGACAGGGGGTGCCTTGGAGCAGTACTTC.

The rearrangement joins TRBV3-1 (or the pseudogene TRBV3-2) to TRBJ1-3; D uncertain. CDR1 LGHDT and CDR2 YNNKEL come from the germline V gene (reference sequence). V lost 1 base and J 2 bases, leaving 12 bases between the germline ends. The CDR3 totals 16 residues. This CDR3 reads CASSQGVPGTGNTIYF. The CDR3 DNA reads as TGTGCCAGCAGCCAAGGAGTTCCGGGAACTGGAAACACCATATATTTT.

The genes are TRBV5-1 and TRBJ2-7; maybe TRBD2 (7 bases). The V gene lost 3 bases and the J gene lost 7 bases, with 23 bases spanning the gap. Germline values: CDR1 SGHRS, CDR2 YFSETQ. The CDR3 loop spans 16 amino acids. The CDR3 region is CASSSSGAGAPREQYF. The DNA for the CDR3 is TGCGCCAGCAGCTCGAGTGGCGCGGGGGCCCCTCGGGAGCAGTACTTC.

J is TRBJ2-7 and V is TRBV7-2, with D unresolved. Trimming shortened V by 4 bases and J by 0 bases, and 13 bases separated the two germline ends. The CDR3 extends over 15 amino acids. Germline assignment: CDR1 SGHTA and CDR2 FQGNSA. CDR3 DNA sequence: TGTGCCAGCAGCTCCCTTGACACCTCCTCCTACGAGCAGTACTTC. This encodes CASSSLDTSSYEQYF.

The rearrangement links TRBV4-1 to TRBJ2-1; 12 nucleotides line up with TRBD2. The V gene's germline CDR1 is MGHRA and CDR2 YSYEKL. This CDR3 is built from 14 residues. Trimming at V came to 6 bases and at J to 7 bases, leaving 4 bases not matched to a gene. The chain's CDR3 is CASRSSGGANEQFF. The CDR3 DNA follows: TGCGCCAGCAGATCTAGCGGGGGGGCGAATGAGCAGTTCTTC.

CDR3 nucleotides: TGTGCCAGCAGCTCCTCGACAGGGTCGGCAAAACTGTTTTTT. Protein product: CASSSSTGSAKLFF. This chain links TRBV7-9 with TRBJ1-4; 7 nucleotides align to TRBD1. This CDR3 is 14 amino acids long. Germline V CDR1 and CDR2: SEHNR, FQNEAQ (reference sequence). Losses at the gene ends were 4 bases for V and 10 bases for J; bases not matched to a gene: 9.

This sequence joins TRBV19 and TRBJ2-5; maybe TRBD1 (6 bases). The V gene lost 5 bases and the J gene lost 5 bases, with 18 bases spanning the gap. The CDR3 has 15 amino acids. Germline CDR1 and CDR2: LNHDA and SQIVND (reference sequence). CDR3 in amino acids: CASSEIQGVVETQYF. For the CDR3, the DNA is TGTGCCAGTAGTGAAATACAGGGTGTCGTGGAGACCCAGTACTTC.

This chain links TRBV28 with TRBJ1-4; D perhaps matches TRBD1 (5 bases). Trimming pared 6 bases from V and 7 bases from J, leaving 15 bases between. The CDR3 runs to 14 residues. The germline V gene encodes CDR1 MDHEN and CDR2 SYDVKM. CDR3 in amino acids: CASRSGAEGEKLFF. CDR3 bases: TGTGCCAGCAGGAGCGGGGCTGAGGGTGAAAAACTGTTTTTT.

In DNA, the CDR3 is TGTGCCAGCAGCTCGCCCGGGACTAACCAAGAGACCCAGTACTTC. This translates into CASSSPGTNQETQYF. The rearrangement joins TRBV7-9 to TRBJ2-5; TRBD2 matches at 7 bases. V was clipped by 4 bases and J by 0 bases; unmatched bases: 5. The CDR3 extends over 15 amino acids. The V gene's germline CDR1 is SEHNR and CDR2 FQNEAQ (reference sequence). Together with reference TRBV7-9 and TRBJ2-5, the CDR3 gives the full variable domain: DTGVSQNPRHKITKRGQNVTFRCDPISEHNRLYWYRQTLGQGPEFLTYFQNEAQLEKSRLLSDRFSAERPKGSFSTLEIQRTEQGDSAMYLCASSSPGTNQETQYFGPGTRLLVL.

The chain links TRBV24-1 to TRBJ2-7; 8 bases line up with TRBD1. The CDR3 contains 15 residues. Germline assignment: CDR1 KGHDR and CDR2 SFDVKD. After removal of 2 bases from V and 3 bases from J, the junction contained 5 bases not matched to a gene. Written as DNA, the CDR3 is TGTGCCACCAGTGATTGGGGGACAGGTGGCTACGAGCAGTACTTC. Its translation is CATSDWGTGGYEQYF.

This rearrangement joins TRBV11-2 to TRBJ1-2, with D perhaps matching TRBD1 (5 bases). This CDR3 region has 15 residues. Germline CDR1 and CDR2: SGHAT and FQNNGV. CDR3 bases: TGTGCGACCACCACCAAATGGAGGGGAAGAGATGGCTACACCTTC. It yields the protein CATTTKWRGRDGYTF.

The chain links TRBV7-9 to TRBJ2-5, with a weak D call TRBD2 (6 bases). The CDR3 spans 15 residues. Germline CDR1 and CDR2: SEHNR and FQNEAQ (reference sequence). V lost 5 bases and J 3 bases, leaving 16 bases between the germline ends. The CDR3 here is CASSNSIGLKETQYF. The CDR3 DNA sequence: TGTGCCAGCAGCAATTCTATAGGACTAAAAGAGACCCAGTACTTC.

J is TRBJ1-2 and V is TRBV3-1 (or the pseudogene TRBV3-2); 9 bases align to TRBD1. The CDR3 is made up of 14 amino acids. The V and J ends lost 6 bases and 1 base, in that order; junction bases with no gene match: 3. Germline V gene lookup returns CDR1 LGHDT and CDR2 YNNKEL (reference sequence). CDR3 loop: CASRGTGYNYGYTF. The CDR3 DNA is TGTGCCAGCAGAGGGACAGGGTATAACTATGGCTACACCTTC.